Listed below are T cell receptor beta chains from one sample, sequenced in a study of T-cell reconstitution after alpha-beta-depleted transplantation in children. TCRdb independently ran MiXCR on the PCR reads; one entry per CDR3 protein. The sample has fewer than 400,000 distinct CDR3 sequences, 20% to 30% seen once; the top ten hold 9.5% to 13%. The input for sequencing was PBMCs, mostly from graft donor cells, taken 180 days after TCRalphabeta/CD19-depleted stem cell transplant. The receptor source for this set is a male patient under 18 who had a stem cell transplant for acute lymphoblastic leukemia, so the T cells may come from the graft donor. Both conserved end residues are part of each CDR3. The D gene is left open where the match is weak. The listing skips clone size in some rows; elsewhere it reads once, few, many or a size class.

v_gene	d_gene	abundance	j_gene	CDR3aa	CDR3nt
TRBV12-3/TRBV12-4	.	.	TRBJ2-6	CASSTRAVSRGANVLTF	TGTGCCAGCAGCACCAGGGCCGTCTCGAGGGGGGCCAACGTCCTGACTTTC
TRBV20-1	.	few	TRBJ2-7	CSARDGLGPVPWEQYF	TGCAGTGCTAGAGATGGGCTGGGACCTGTTCCTTGGGAGCAGTACTTC
TRBV20-1	.	.	TRBJ2-3	CSAERGGGGSDTQYF	TGCAGTGCTGAGCGAGGGGGAGGAGGATCAGATACGCAGTATTTT
TRBV12-3/TRBV12-4	.	few	TRBJ2-2	CASSLGGAGELFF	TGTGCCAGCAGTTTAGGGGGGGCCGGGGAGCTGTTTTTT
TRBV5-1	.	.	TRBJ2-7	CASSLAKLQATLSYEQYF	TGCGCCAGCAGCTTGGCAAAGTTACAGGCAACCCTCTCCTACGAGCAGTACTTC
TRBV10-3	.	few	TRBJ1-4	CAISESQGRSEKLFF	TGTGCCATCAGTGAGTCACAGGGCCGGAGTGAAAAACTGTTTTTT
TRBV4-1	.	many	TRBJ1-6	CASSQETAFPFAPLHF	TGCGCCAGCAGCCAAGAGACAGCCTTTCCTTTTGCGCCCCTCCACTTT
TRBV7-9	.	.	TRBJ1-2	CASSLAHREEYGYTF	TGTGCCAGCAGCTTAGCTCACAGGGAGGAATATGGCTACACCTTC
TRBV4-1	.	.	TRBJ1-5	CASSQPTAAKHQPQHF	TGCGCCAGCAGCCAACCGACAGCCGCCAAACATCAGCCCCAGCATTTT
TRBV20-1	TRBD1	few	TRBJ2-5	CSVSGGWQTQYF	TGCAGTGTATCAGGGGGCTGGCAGACCCAGTACTTC
TRBV5-1	.	few	TRBJ1-2	CASSLGHRSNYGYTF	TGCGCCAGCAGCTTGGGCCACAGATCTAACTATGGCTACACCTTC
TRBV12-3/TRBV12-4	TRBD2	.	TRBJ2-7	CASSSEREPRYEQYF	TGTGCCAGCAGTTCCGAGCGGGAACCAAGGTACGAGCAGTACTTC
TRBV12-3/TRBV12-4	TRBD2	.	TRBJ2-1	CASGVSGSSYNEQFF	TGTGCCAGTGGGGTGAGCGGGAGCTCCTACAATGAGCAGTTCTTC
TRBV5-1	TRBD1	.	TRBJ1-1	CASSLATGIAKGEAFF	TGCGCCAGCAGCTTGGCGACAGGGATTGCGAAGGGTGAAGCTTTCTTT
TRBV5-1	TRBD1	few	TRBJ2-7	CASSLPGQGARKGTSGAYEQYF	TGCGCCAGCAGCTTACCGGGACAGGGGGCGCGTAAGGGAACTAGCGGAGCCTACGAGCAGTACTTC
TRBV24-1	.	few	TRBJ2-7	CATSPGTPYSYEQYF	TGTGCCACCAGCCCCGGGACACCCTACTCCTACGAGCAGTACTTC
TRBV28	.	many	TRBJ2-4	CASRVPAHKNIQYF	TGTGCCAGCAGGGTCCCTGCCCATAAAAACATTCAGTACTTC
TRBV5-1	TRBD1	.	TRBJ1-1	CASSFNLGQGNTEAFF	TGCGCCAGCAGCTTCAATTTAGGACAGGGCAACACTGAAGCTTTCTTT
TRBV5-6	.	.	TRBJ2-3	CASSRENTDTQYF	TGTGCCAGCTCCAGGGAGAACACAGATACGCAGTATTTT
TRBV6-1	.	.	TRBJ2-2	CASSEDWGAGNTGELFF	TGTGCCAGCAGTGAAGATTGGGGGGCGGGTAACACCGGGGAGCTGTTTTTT
TRBV9	.	.	TRBJ2-1	CASSVKSGLSYNEQFF	TGTGCCAGCAGCGTCAAGAGCGGACTTTCCTACAATGAGCAGTTCTTC
TRBV11-2	.	.	TRBJ2-5	CASSWGAGEETQYF	TGTGCCAGCAGCTGGGGGGCGGGAGAAGAGACCCAGTACTTC
TRBV5-1	.	.	TRBJ2-7	CASSHLGVLRTYEQYF	TGCGCCAGCAGCCACTTAGGGGTGTTAAGAACCTACGAGCAGTACTTC
TRBV7-8	TRBD1	.	TRBJ1-5	CASSLGQGGLVGQPQHF	TGTGCCAGCAGCTTGGGACAGGGGGGTCTCGTGGGTCAGCCCCAGCATTTT
TRBV20-1	.	.	TRBJ1-5	CSARVDGPQHF	TGCAGTGCTAGAGTCGATGGGCCCCAGCATTTT
TRBV12-3/TRBV12-4	.	.	TRBJ1-4	CASSFRQLEKLFF	TGTGCCAGCAGTTTCCGTCAGCTTGAAAAACTGTTTTTT
TRBV27	TRBD2	.	TRBJ2-5	CASSLRGGKKQETQYF	TGTGCCAGCAGTCTCCGGGGGGGAAAGAAACAAGAGACCCAGTACTTC